Included here is one T cell receptor beta chain sequence, with context. One Seattle source followed patients from active infection through their disease course. This entry is derived from a study of blood T cell repertoires in COVID-19. About the study: There were acute and convalescent COVID-19 samples, and they came from the United States, Italy and Spain.

Germline V gives CDR1 SGDLS, CDR2 YYNGEE. The CDR3 extends over 13 amino acids. Trimming removed 4 bases from V and 5 bases from J, with 12 bases in between. Authors' analysis steps: Estimates of nucleated cell counts were drawn from the amplification of reference gene primers. Sequencing used immunoSEQ multiplex PCR; TCRdb keeps in-frame clones, though not all of them. V, J and clone size are those of that table, while D and trimming were read from the DNA. This sample has about 50,000 clones, with over 80% found just once. The V gene is TRBV9, the J gene TRBJ1-1; D is possibly TRBD1 (5 bases). The receptor was derived from a woman aged 80 or over with COVID-19, enrolled during active disease. The sequenced material came from peripheral blood. CDR3 in DNA: TGTGCCAGCAGCTCAGGGTCGAGGACTGAAGCTTTCTTT. Translation: CASSSGSRTEAFF.